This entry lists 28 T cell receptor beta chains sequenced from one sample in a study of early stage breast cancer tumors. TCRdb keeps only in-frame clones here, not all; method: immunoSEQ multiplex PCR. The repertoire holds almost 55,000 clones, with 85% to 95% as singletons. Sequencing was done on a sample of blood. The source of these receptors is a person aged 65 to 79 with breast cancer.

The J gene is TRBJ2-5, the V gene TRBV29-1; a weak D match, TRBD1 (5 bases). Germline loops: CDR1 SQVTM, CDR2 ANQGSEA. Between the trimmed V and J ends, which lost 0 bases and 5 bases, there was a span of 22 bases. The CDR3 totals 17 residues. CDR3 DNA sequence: TGCAGCGTTGAAGAGGGGCGTTTTTTTGGGGCGGACGAGACCCAGTACTTC. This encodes CSVEEGRFFGADETQYF.

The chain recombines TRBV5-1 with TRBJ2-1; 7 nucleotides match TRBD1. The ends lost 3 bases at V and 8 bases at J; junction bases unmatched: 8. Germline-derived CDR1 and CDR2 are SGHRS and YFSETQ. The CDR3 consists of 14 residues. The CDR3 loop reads CASSSLQGVDEQFF. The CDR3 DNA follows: TGCGCCAGCAGCTCTCTTCAGGGGGTCGATGAGCAGTTCTTC.

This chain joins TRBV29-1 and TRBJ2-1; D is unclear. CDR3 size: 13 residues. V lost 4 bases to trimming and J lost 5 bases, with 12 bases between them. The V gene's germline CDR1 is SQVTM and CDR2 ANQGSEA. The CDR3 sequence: CSVGSVVNNEQFF. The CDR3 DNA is TGCAGCGTTGGATCAGTTGTAAACAATGAGCAGTTCTTC.

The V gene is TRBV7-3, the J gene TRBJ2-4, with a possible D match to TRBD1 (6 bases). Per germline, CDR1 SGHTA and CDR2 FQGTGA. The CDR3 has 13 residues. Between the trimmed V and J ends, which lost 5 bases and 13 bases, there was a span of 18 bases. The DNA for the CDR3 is TGTGCCAGCAGCGTAGGACTGACAGGCACCCAGTACTTC. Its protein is CASSVGLTGTQYF.

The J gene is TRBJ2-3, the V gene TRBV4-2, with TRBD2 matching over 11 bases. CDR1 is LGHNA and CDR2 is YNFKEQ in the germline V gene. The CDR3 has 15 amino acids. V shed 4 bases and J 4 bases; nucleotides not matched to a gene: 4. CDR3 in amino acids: CASSPLSGGADTQYF. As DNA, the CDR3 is TGTGCCAGCAGCCCCCTTAGCGGGGGGGCAGATACGCAGTATTTT.

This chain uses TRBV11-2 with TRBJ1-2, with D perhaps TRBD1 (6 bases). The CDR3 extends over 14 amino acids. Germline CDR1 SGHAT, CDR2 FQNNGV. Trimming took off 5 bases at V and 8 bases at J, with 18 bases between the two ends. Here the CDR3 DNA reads TGTGCCAGCAGCCGTGGACAGACCTATGGGGGCTACACCTTC. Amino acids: CASSRGQTYGGYTF.

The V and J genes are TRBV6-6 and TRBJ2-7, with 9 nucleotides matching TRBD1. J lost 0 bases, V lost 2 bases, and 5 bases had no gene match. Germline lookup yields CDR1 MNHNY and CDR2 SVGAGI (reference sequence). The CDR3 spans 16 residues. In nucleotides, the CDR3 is TGTGCCAGCAGTTACGGGGACAGGGCGACCTCCTACGAGCAGTACTTC. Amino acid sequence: CASSYGDRATSYEQYF.

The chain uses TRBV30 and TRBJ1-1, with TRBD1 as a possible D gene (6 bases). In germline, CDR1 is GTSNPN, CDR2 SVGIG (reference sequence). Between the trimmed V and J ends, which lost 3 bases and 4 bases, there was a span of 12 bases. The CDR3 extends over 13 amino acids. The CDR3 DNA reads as TGTGCCTGGAGGGGGCAGGGGAGCACTGAAGCTTTCTTT. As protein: CAWRGQGSTEAFF.

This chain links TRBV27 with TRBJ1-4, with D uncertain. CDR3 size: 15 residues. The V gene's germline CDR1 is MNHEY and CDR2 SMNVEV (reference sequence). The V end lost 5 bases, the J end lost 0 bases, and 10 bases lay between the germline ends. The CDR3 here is CASSRPGATNEKLFF. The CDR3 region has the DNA TGTGCCAGCAGTCGCCCGGGTGCAACTAATGAAAAACTGTTTTTT.

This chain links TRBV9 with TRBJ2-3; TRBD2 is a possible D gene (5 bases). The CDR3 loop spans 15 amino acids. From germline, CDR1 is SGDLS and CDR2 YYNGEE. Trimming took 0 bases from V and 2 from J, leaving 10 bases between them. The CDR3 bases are TGTGCCAGCAGCGTAGATCCTAGCTTCACAGATACGCAGTATTTT. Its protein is CASSVDPSFTDTQYF.

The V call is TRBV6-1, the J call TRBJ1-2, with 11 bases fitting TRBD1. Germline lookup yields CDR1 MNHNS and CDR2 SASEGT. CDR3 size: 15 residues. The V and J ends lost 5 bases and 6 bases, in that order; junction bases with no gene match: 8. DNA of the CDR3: TGTGCCAGCAGTAAATGGGGACAGGGGGGAGATGGCTACACCTTC. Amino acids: CASSKWGQGGDGYTF.

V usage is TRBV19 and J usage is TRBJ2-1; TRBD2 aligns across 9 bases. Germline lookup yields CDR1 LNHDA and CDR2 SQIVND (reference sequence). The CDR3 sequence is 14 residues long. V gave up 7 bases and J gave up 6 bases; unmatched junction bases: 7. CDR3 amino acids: CASNGGRVLNEQFF. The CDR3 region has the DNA TGTGCCAGTAATGGCGGGAGGGTACTCAATGAGCAGTTCTTC.

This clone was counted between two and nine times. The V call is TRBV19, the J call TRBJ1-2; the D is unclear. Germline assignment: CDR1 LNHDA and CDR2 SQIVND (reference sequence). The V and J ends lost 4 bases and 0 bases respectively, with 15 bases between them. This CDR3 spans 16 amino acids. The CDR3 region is CASSTPGRQSNYGYTF. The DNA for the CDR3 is TGTGCCAGTAGTACCCCCGGTCGACAATCTAACTATGGCTACACCTTC.

The CDR3 nucleotides are TGTGCCAGCAGCTTATATCACGGGGAAGTAGCCGGGGAGCTGTTTTTT. It codes for CASSLYHGEVAGELFF. J is TRBJ2-2 and V is TRBV11-3; D may be TRBD2 (5 bases). The ends were cut back, 2 bases at V and 6 bases at J, with 16 bases in the middle. Germline CDR1 reads SGHNT; CDR2 reads YENEEA. The length of the CDR3 is 16 residues.

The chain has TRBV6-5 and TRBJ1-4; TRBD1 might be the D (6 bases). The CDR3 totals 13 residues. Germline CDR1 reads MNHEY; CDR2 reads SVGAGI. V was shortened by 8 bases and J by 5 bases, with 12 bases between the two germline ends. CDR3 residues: CASSWGGNEKLFF. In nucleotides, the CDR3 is TGTGCCAGCTCGTGGGGGGGCAATGAAAAACTGTTTTTT.

The CDR3 DNA sequence: TGTGCCAGCAGCCGAGAGAGTCAGCCCCAGCATTTT. Protein: CASSRESQPQHF. The chain is built from TRBV7-9 and TRBJ1-5; no firm D call. The CDR3 consists of 12 residues. V was trimmed by 5 bases and J by 6 bases, leaving 8 bases between them. Germline CDR1 is SEHNR and CDR2 is FQNEAQ (reference sequence).

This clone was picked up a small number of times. The CDR3, as DNA: TGTGCCAGTAGTATAGGACAGCCGGGCGAGCAGTACTTC. Its protein product is CASSIGQPGEQYF. This rearrangement joins TRBV19 to TRBJ2-7; weak D call: TRBD1 (5 bases). Germline V CDR1 and CDR2: LNHDA, SQIVND (reference sequence). The CDR3 is 13 amino acids. Deletions cut 1 base from V and 6 bases from J, with 10 bases between.

The CDR3 nucleotides are TGCGCCAGCAGCTTATCTTCCGATCAGCCCCAGCATTTT. Protein: CASSLSSDQPQHF. The chain uses TRBV5-1 and TRBJ1-5; no definite D call. The V gene's germline CDR1 is SGHRS and CDR2 YFSETQ. Trimming left V 2 bases short and J 5 bases short, with 8 bases between. The CDR3 is made up of 13 amino acids.

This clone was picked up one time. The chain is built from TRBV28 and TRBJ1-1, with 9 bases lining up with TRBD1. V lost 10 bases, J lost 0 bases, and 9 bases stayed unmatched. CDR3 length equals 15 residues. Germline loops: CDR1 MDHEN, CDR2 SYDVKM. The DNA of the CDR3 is TGTGCCACCTACGACAGGGGGAACTTGAACACTGAAGCTTTCTTT. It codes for CATYDRGNLNTEAFF.

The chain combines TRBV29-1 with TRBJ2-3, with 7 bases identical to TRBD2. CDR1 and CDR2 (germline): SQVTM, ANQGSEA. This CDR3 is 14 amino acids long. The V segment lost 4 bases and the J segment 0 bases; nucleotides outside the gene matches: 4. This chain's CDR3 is CSVGRSGSTDTQYF. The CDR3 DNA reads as TGCAGCGTTGGCCGTAGCGGGAGCACAGATACGCAGTATTTT.

For the CDR3, the DNA is TGTGCCAGCAGTCCCGGGGGTAACTCTGGAAACACCATATATTTT. This codes for CASSPGGNSGNTIYF. The gene calls are TRBV28 and TRBJ1-3, with D maybe TRBD1 (5 bases). The CDR3 runs to 15 residues. The germline V gene has CDR1 MDHEN and CDR2 SYDVKM. V dropped 5 bases and J dropped 0 bases, with 11 bases sitting between them. Filled out from reference TRBV28 and TRBJ1-3, the complete variable domain reads DVKVTQSSRYLVKRTGEKVFLECVQDMDHENMFWYRQDPGLGLRLIYFSYDVKMKEKGDIPEGYSVSREKKERFSLILESASTNQTSMYLCASSPGGNSGNTIYFGEGSWLTVV.

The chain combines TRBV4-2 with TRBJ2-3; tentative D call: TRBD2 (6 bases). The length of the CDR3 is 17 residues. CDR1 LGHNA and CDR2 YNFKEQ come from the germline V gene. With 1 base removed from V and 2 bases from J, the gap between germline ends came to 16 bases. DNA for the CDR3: TGTGCCAGCAGCCAAGCTGTTGGGGAGGAATCCACAGATACGCAGTATTTT. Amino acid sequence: CASSQAVGEESTDTQYF.

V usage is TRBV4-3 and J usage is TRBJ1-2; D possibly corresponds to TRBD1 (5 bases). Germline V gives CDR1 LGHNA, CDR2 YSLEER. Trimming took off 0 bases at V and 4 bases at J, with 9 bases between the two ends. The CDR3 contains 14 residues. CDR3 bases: TGCGCCAGCAGCCAAGATCCGGACATCTATGGCTACACCTTC. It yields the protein CASSQDPDIYGYTF.

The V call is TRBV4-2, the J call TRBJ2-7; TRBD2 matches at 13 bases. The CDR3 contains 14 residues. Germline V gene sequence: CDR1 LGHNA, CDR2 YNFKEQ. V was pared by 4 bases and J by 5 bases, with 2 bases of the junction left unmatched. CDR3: CASSPGLAGDEQYF. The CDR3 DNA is TGTGCCAGCAGCCCCGGACTAGCGGGGGACGAGCAGTACTTC.

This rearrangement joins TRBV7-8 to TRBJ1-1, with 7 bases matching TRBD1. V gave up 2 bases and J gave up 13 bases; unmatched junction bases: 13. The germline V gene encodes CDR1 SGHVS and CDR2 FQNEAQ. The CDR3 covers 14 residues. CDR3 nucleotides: TGTGCCAGCAGCTTATCTATACAGGGGACTAGTGATTTCTTT. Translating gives CASSLSIQGTSDFF.

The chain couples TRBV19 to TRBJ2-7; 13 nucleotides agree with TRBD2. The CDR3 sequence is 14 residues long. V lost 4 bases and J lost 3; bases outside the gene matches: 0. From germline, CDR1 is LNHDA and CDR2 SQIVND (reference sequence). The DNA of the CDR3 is TGTGCCAGTAGTAGACTAGCGGGGGGCTACGAGCAGTACTTC. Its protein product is CASSRLAGGYEQYF.

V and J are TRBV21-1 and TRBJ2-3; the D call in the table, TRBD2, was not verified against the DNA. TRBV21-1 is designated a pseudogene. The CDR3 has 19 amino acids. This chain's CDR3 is CASTSPGLAGGLSTDTQYF. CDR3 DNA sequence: TGTGCCAGCACCTCTCCGGGACTAGCGGGGGGACTAAGCACAGATACGCAGTATTTT.

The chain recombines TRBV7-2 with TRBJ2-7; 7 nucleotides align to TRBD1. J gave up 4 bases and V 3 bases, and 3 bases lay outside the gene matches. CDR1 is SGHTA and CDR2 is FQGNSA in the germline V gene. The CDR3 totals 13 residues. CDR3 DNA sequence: TGTGCCAGCAGCTTCTCCAGGGGGTACGAGCAGTACTTC. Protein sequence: CASSFSRGYEQYF.